This T cell receptor beta chain was obtained from a study of human T cells and chemical hapten exposure. The wider study: Throughout a study of about 6 months, patients underwent weekly scalp administration of diphenylcyclopropenone doses. Patch tests put 0.01% DPC on the upper back, read at 6 days. Patients, mostly women, had alopecia areata, alopecia totalis or alopecia universalis. Study-level findings and limits: The number of TCRs over 1 in 1000 frequency stayed unchanged after DPC.

TCRdb independently ran MiXCR on the RACE reads; one entry per CDR3 protein. The sample lists roughly 150,000 distinct CDR3 sequences; 12% were seen once. Time point reported: patch test 2, 6 weeks after DPC sensitization. Noted treatment: therapeutic diphenylcyclopropenone sensitization with weekly scalp DPC. With regard to this clonotype: Its antigen is not known.

The CDR3 spans 14 residues. V lost 8 bases, J lost 10 bases, and 11 bases stayed unmatched. The TCR sequence derives from a woman aged 50 to 60 with alopecia areata. Some clones in this sample may be carry-over from other donors' samples. The specimen was whole blood, collected in connection with sensitization to the hapten diphenylcyclopropenone (DPC). The chain employs TRBV12-3 or TRBV12-4 and TRBJ1-1, with 12 bases that match TRBD1. The CDR3 DNA reads as TGTGCCAGCTCTCGGGTGGGACAGGGGGCGTTAGCTTTCTTT. Protein sequence: CASSRVGQGALAFF.